The clone carrying this T cell receptor beta chain was recorded at least ten times. MiXCR was run by TCRdb on the RT-PCR reads, yielding one entry per CDR3 protein. This table has almost 700,000 distinct CDR3 sequences, around 14% appearing once. From germline, CDR1 is MGHRA and CDR2 YSYEKL. This CDR3 has 14 amino acids. V was pared by 0 bases and J by 6 bases, with 12 bases between. This chain connects TRBV4-1 to TRBJ2-7; tentative D call: TRBD1 (6 bases). Sequenced: memory CD4+ T cells from blood. This clonotype was sampled from a female donor in good health, serving as a healthy control. The CDR3 reads CASSQDQGRSEQYF. CDR3 sequence (DNA): TGCGCCAGCAGCCAAGACCAGGGGCGAAGCGAGCAGTACTTC.